The 23 T cell receptor beta chains below all came from one sample that was sequenced in a study of T cell repertoires in cytomegalovirus infection. TCRdb re-derived calls from the reads in MiXCR, one entry per CDR3 protein. The sample lists approximately 700,000 distinct CDR3 sequences, 35% to 45% occurring once. Sequencing was done on a sample of PBMCs. The receptors were gathered from a human donor in good health (CMV status not recorded). Some clones in this sample may be carry-over from other donors' samples.

For this clonotype: A much larger clonotype is one base distant, so this may be a read error. CDR3 sequence (DNA): TGTGCCAGCAGCCAGCGAGCGGGATCCGTCGGGGAGCTGTTTTTT. As protein: CASSQRAGSVGELFF. This rearrangement joins TRBV7-2 to TRBJ2-2, with 7 positions matching TRBD2. Trimming cost V 5 bases and J 7 bases; bases outside gene matches: 10. The V gene's germline CDR1 is SGHTA and CDR2 FQGNSA. The CDR3 extends over 15 amino acids.

The chain links TRBV28 to TRBJ2-7; possible D gene TRBD2, 5 bases. The CDR3 consists of 12 residues. Germline assignment: CDR1 MDHEN and CDR2 SYDVKM. Trimming shortened V by 6 bases and J by 2 bases, and 8 bases separated the two germline ends. The DNA of the CDR3 is TGTGCCAGCAGAAGGGAGACCTACGAGCAGTACTTC. This sequence encodes CASRRETYEQYF. Full variable domain (outside the CDR3, taken from reference TRBV28 and TRBJ2-7): DVKVTQSSRYLVKRTGEKVFLECVQDMDHENMFWYRQDPGLGLRLIYFSYDVKMKEKGDIPEGYSVSREKKERFSLILESASTNQTSMYLCASRRETYEQYFGPGTRLTVT.

This chain uses TRBV4-2 with TRBJ2-3; D unclear. There are 15 residues in the CDR3. V was clipped by 4 bases and J by 1 base, with 12 bases between them. Germline V gives CDR1 LGHNA, CDR2 YNFKEQ. The CDR3 spells CASSRERTRTDTQYF. The DNA for the CDR3 is TGTGCCAGCAGCCGGGAACGGACCCGCACAGATACGCAGTATTTT.

The V gene is TRBV5-6, the J gene TRBJ1-5; no reliable D call. Germline V gives CDR1 SGHDT, CDR2 YYEEEE. This CDR3 region has 14 residues. V was clipped by 0 bases and J by 3 bases, with 7 bases between them. In DNA form, the CDR3 reads TGTGCCAGCAGCTTGGCTCGGGTCAATCAGCCCCAGCATTTT. It specifies CASSLARVNQPQHF.

This chain links TRBV20-1 with TRBJ2-3; TRBD1 is a possible D gene (5 bases). The V end was cut by 3 bases, the J end by 4 bases, with 17 bases between. The CDR3 covers 15 residues. The germline CDR1 and CDR2 sequences are DFQATT and SNEGSKA (reference sequence). The CDR3 here is CSARPPRQGSDTQYF. Here the CDR3 DNA reads TGCAGTGCTAGGCCCCCTCGGCAGGGTTCAGATACGCAGTATTTT.

This clonotype has a count of ten or more. The chain is built from TRBV27 and TRBJ1-6, with D tentatively TRBD1 (6 bases). V lost 3 bases and J lost 4, with 10 bases in between. From germline, CDR1 is MNHEY and CDR2 SMNVEV (reference sequence). This CDR3 has 15 residues. CDR3 sequence (DNA): TGTGCCAGCAGTTTGGGACAATCGTATAATTCACCCCTCCACTTT. Residues: CASSLGQSYNSPLHF.

This clonotype was seen a few times. The chain uses TRBV19 and TRBJ1-6, with 7 bases matching TRBD1. The V gene's germline CDR1 is LNHDA and CDR2 SQIVND (reference sequence). After removal of 5 bases from V and 15 bases from J, the junction contained 16 bases not matched to a gene. This CDR3 region has 15 residues. The CDR3 bases are TGTGCCAGTAGTGTGGGACAGCGATCCTACCGGGTCCTCCACTTT. Translating it yields CASSVGQRSYRVLHF. Filled out from reference TRBV19 and TRBJ1-6, the complete variable domain reads DGGITQSPKYLFRKEGQNVTLSCEQNLNHDAMYWYRQDPGQGLRLIYYSQIVNDFQKGDIAEGYSVSREKKESFPLTVTSAQKNPTAFYLCASSVGQRSYRVLHFGNGTRLTVT.

The chain links TRBV6-6 to TRBJ1-2; D perhaps matches TRBD1 (6 bases). V lost 4 bases to trimming and J lost 2 bases, with 26 bases between them. Per the germline V gene, CDR1 is MNHNY and CDR2 is SVGAGI (reference sequence). The CDR3 is made up of 19 amino acids. CDR3 in amino acids: CASSSSLAGHLPENYGYTF. In DNA, the CDR3 is TGTGCCAGCAGTTCCAGTCTAGCGGGACACCTGCCTGAGAACTATGGCTACACCTTC.

This clonotype was seen at least ten times. The gene calls are TRBV7-9 and TRBJ2-2; no firm D call. Trimming removed 7 bases at V and 2 bases at J, with 2 bases between. Germline values: CDR1 SEHNR, CDR2 FQNEAQ (reference sequence). The CDR3 has 11 residues. The chain's CDR3 is CASTNTGELFF. CDR3 nucleotide sequence: TGTGCCAGCACCAACACCGGGGAGCTGTTTTTT.

This clonotype has a handful of counts. This rearrangement joins TRBV7-8 to TRBJ1-1; possibly TRBD1 for D (5 bases). Germline V lookup: CDR1 SGHVS, CDR2 FQNEAQ. Trimming left V 5 bases short and J 4 bases short, with 14 bases between. The CDR3 has 14 amino acids. This chain's CDR3 is CASSLGHESTEAFF. As DNA, the CDR3 is TGTGCCAGCAGCCTAGGACATGAGAGCACTGAAGCTTTCTTT.

This clonotype has only a few counts. The V call is TRBV7-8, the J call TRBJ2-3, with D perhaps TRBD1 or TRBD2 (7 bases each). The length of the CDR3 is 15 residues. Per germline, CDR1 SGHVS and CDR2 FQNEAQ. The V end was cut by 1 base, the J end by 4 bases, with 12 bases between. The CDR3 nucleotides read TGTGCCAGCAGCTTAGAACAGGGGAGGGCAGATACGCAGTATTTT. Protein product: CASSLEQGRADTQYF.

The genes are TRBV7-4 and TRBJ1-6; tentative D call: TRBD1 (6 bases). Germline V gene sequence: CDR1 SGHVT, CDR2 SQSDAQ. Trimming took 5 bases from V and 9 from J, leaving 14 bases between them. The length of the CDR3 is 14 residues. CDR3 sequence: CASSHTGIGSPLHF. As DNA, the CDR3 is TGTGCCAGCAGCCATACAGGGATTGGTTCACCCCTCCACTTT.

This chain uses TRBV4-1 with TRBJ1-4; no clear D gene. The length of the CDR3 is 14 residues. V lost 4 bases to trimming and J lost 2 bases, with 8 bases between them. Per the germline V gene, CDR1 is MGHRA and CDR2 is YSYEKL. The CDR3 protein is CASSPDRTNEKLFF. The CDR3 nucleotides read TGCGCCAGCAGCCCAGATCGGACTAATGAAAAACTGTTTTTT.

V is TRBV7-9 and J is TRBJ1-4; no reliable D call. The germline gives CDR1 SEHNR, CDR2 FQNEAQ (reference sequence). The V gene lost 1 base and the J gene lost 2 bases, with 14 bases spanning the gap. CDR3 size: 17 residues. CDR3 DNA sequence: TGTGCCAGCAGCTTAGAACGAGGTATCGGGACTAATGAAAAACTGTTTTTT. Protein product: CASSLERGIGTNEKLFF.

There are a few counts of this clonotype. This sequence joins TRBV2 and TRBJ2-7; D is ambiguous. The CDR3 totals 14 residues. The V end was cut by 4 bases, the J end by 2 bases, with 12 bases between. CDR1 and CDR2 (germline): SNHLY, FYNNEI. The CDR3: CASSGESSAYEQYF. The CDR3 coding sequence is TGTGCCAGCAGTGGTGAGAGTTCCGCCTACGAGCAGTACTTC.

The chain carries TRBV24-1 and TRBJ2-1, with 11 bases lining up with TRBD2. Germline trimming cut 6 bases from V and 4 bases from J; bases unmatched to any gene: 1. Germline V gene data show CDR1 as KGHDR and CDR2 as SFDVKD. The CDR3 runs 14 residues. The CDR3 coding sequence is TGTGCCACCAGTCCTAGCGGGGGGTACAATGAGCAGTTCTTC. Protein sequence: CATSPSGGYNEQFF.

The chain employs TRBV20-1 and TRBJ2-1; D is perhaps TRBD1 (5 bases). The CDR3 totals 12 residues. Germline V gene data show CDR1 as DFQATT and CDR2 as SNEGSKA (reference sequence). V lost 4 bases and J lost 8, with 12 bases in between. The CDR3 sequence is CSATTVNDEQFF. CDR3 coding DNA: TGCAGTGCTACGACAGTAAATGATGAGCAGTTCTTC.

This clonotype was picked up a small number of times. The chain combines TRBV27 with TRBJ1-2; no reliable D call. With 3 bases removed from V and 0 bases from J, the gap between germline ends came to 8 bases. The CDR3 length is 14 residues. Germline-derived CDR1 and CDR2 are MNHEY and SMNVEV (reference sequence). CDR3 sequence reads: CASSFAQSNYGYTF. The CDR3 nucleotides read TGTGCCAGCAGTTTTGCCCAATCTAACTATGGCTACACCTTC.

The CDR3 DNA is TGTGCCAGCAGCTTAGTAAGGGGTCTGGTCTACAATGAGCAGTTCTTC. As protein: CASSLVRGLVYNEQFF. The V and J genes are TRBV11-2 and TRBJ2-1, with a possible D match to TRBD1 (5 bases). The CDR3 covers 16 residues. V was cut by 1 base and J by 3 bases, with 13 bases left in between. CDR1 SGHAT and CDR2 FQNNGV come from the germline V gene.

This clonotype was counted between two and nine times. The chain joins TRBV11-2 to TRBJ2-3; no firm D call. With 5 bases removed from V and 2 bases from J, the gap between germline ends came to 11 bases. Germline CDR1 reads SGHAT; CDR2 reads FQNNGV. The CDR3 is made up of 14 amino acids. Here the CDR3 DNA reads TGTGCCAGCAGCCCAACGACCTACACAGATACGCAGTATTTT. Translated, it gives CASSPTTYTDTQYF.

The V gene is TRBV5-1, the J gene TRBJ2-2; 8 nucleotides line up with TRBD1. After removal of 4 bases from V and 6 bases from J, the junction contained 8 bases not matched to a gene. The germline CDR1 and CDR2 sequences are SGHRS and YFSETQ. The CDR3 extends over 15 amino acids. CDR3 sequence (DNA): TGCGCCAGCAGCGATAGACAGGGGATCGCCGGGGAGCTGTTTTTT. Encoded protein: CASSDRQGIAGELFF.

This CDR3 is CASRPGGAYQETQYF. CDR3 nucleotide sequence: TGTGCCAGCCGACCAGGGGGGGCCTACCAAGAGACCCAGTACTTC. The genes are TRBV27 and TRBJ2-5, with D possibly being TRBD1 or TRBD2 (7 bases each). V shed 8 bases and J shed 0 bases, with 16 bases lying between them. The CDR3 sequence is 15 residues long. The germline V gene encodes CDR1 MNHEY and CDR2 SMNVEV (reference sequence).

This clonotype was counted only a few times. V and J are TRBV28 and TRBJ1-2, with D unresolved. Trimming stripped 3 bases from V and 4 bases from J, with 3 bases between. From germline, CDR1 is MDHEN and CDR2 SYDVKM. The CDR3 runs to 11 residues. The CDR3 DNA is TGTGCCAGCAGTTTTCGCTATGGCTACACCTTC. Protein sequence: CASSFRYGYTF.